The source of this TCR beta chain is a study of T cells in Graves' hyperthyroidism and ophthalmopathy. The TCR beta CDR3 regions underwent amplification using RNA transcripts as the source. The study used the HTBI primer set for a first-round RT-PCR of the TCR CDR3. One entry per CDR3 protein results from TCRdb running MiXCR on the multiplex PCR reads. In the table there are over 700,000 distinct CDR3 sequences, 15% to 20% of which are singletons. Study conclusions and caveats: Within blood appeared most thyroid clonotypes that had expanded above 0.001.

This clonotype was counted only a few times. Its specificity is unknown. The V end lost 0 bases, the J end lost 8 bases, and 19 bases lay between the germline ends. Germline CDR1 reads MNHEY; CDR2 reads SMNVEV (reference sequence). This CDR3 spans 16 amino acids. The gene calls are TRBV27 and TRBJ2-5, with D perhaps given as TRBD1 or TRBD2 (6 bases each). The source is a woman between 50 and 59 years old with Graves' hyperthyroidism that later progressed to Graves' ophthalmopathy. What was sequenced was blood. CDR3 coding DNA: TGTGCCAGCAGTTTATCTTCCAGTTCTAGGGGGGAAACCCAGTACTTC. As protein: CASSLSSSSRGETQYF.